This T cell receptor beta chain originates from a study of cytomegalovirus exposure and HLA in healthy donors (dated 2017 in TCRdb). As for the study more broadly: A later analysis indicated that the 120 or so validation repertoires were generated on the platform also employed for the 720 or so repertoires of the first cohort. The study aimed to test whether cataloging public T cell receptors could reveal signatures of past pathogen exposure. Besides the first cohort of under 700 subjects, a separate validation cohort made up of 90 to 150 different subjects was used. The study combined high-throughput TCR immunosequencing, statistical association of individual TCRs with disease status, and machine learning to predict cytomegalovirus infection status. General conclusions and limits of the study: Of the cluster scores, roughly 95% were above 0 in a later analysis, which found that TCRs clustered in the first cohort also tended to co-occur in the approximately 120 validation repertoires. Most TCR sequences were observed very rarely across donors, whereas some public TCRs were present in many individuals. The study gave a list of some 150 TCR beta chains associated with cytomegalovirus. According to the authors, the approach could potentially be generalized to other disease states and immunological phenotypes. In vitro tests confirmed that a few of the cytomegalovirus-associated TCR beta chains recognize cytomegalovirus antigens. The validation cohort had no HLA typing available for a later analysis, so co-occurrence within that cohort was assessed over all 120 or so repertoires. The classifier was reported to diagnose cytomegalovirus status with high specificity and sensitivity in both the original cohort and the validation cohort.

In the germline V gene, CDR1 corresponds to KGHSH and CDR2 to LQKENI. The germline V end is reduced by 5 bases and the J end by 2 bases; junction bases left unmatched: 14. Its CDR3 holds 17 amino acids, cysteine through phenylalanine. CDR3 DNA only is kept here, 51 bases in frame from base 1. The receptor library was made with the immunoSEQ multiplex PCR assay. Per the original workflow: A statistical classification framework was developed to diagnose cytomegalovirus status using the catalog of TCR beta chain sequences. Imported from immuneACCESS, the table was reduced by TCRdb to in-frame sequences with V and J called. These copies leave out some clones; in studies compared against another copy, an unresolved V gene accounts for under half, and the cause of the remainder is not known. V, J and clone size derive from that table, while D and trimming were established from the DNA sequence. This sample is represented by about 200,000 clones; 86% of them were singletons. The biggest ten clones account for more than 1.1% of the sample.

On this clone itself: It lacks a known antigen. Base qualities were left out, and no much larger clone turns up one base away.

The donors belonged to the validation cohort of around 110 subjects, which was separate from the 666-subject first cohort. The V and J segments used are TRBV18 and TRBJ2-7, with 8 bases in between that match TRBD1. The sequence was collected from a woman in her late teens or twenties in good health and CMV-seronegative. Sequencing used PBMCs. The nucleotides read TGTGCCAGCTCAAGGGATTTTCAGGGGGCGGTAACCTACGAGCAGTACTTC. This yields the protein CASSRDFQGAVTYEQYF.